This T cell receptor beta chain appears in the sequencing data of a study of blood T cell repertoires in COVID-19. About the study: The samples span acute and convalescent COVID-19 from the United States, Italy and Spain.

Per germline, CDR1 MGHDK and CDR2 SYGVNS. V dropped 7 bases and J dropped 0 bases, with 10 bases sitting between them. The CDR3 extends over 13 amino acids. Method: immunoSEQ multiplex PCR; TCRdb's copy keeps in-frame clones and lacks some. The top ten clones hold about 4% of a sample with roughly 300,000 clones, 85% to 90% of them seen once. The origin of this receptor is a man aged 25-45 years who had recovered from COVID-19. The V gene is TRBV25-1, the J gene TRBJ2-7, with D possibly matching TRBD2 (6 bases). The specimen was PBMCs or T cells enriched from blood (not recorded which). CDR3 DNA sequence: TGTGCCAGCATGCAGGGAGGCTCCTACGAGCAGTACTTC. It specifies CASMQGGSYEQYF.